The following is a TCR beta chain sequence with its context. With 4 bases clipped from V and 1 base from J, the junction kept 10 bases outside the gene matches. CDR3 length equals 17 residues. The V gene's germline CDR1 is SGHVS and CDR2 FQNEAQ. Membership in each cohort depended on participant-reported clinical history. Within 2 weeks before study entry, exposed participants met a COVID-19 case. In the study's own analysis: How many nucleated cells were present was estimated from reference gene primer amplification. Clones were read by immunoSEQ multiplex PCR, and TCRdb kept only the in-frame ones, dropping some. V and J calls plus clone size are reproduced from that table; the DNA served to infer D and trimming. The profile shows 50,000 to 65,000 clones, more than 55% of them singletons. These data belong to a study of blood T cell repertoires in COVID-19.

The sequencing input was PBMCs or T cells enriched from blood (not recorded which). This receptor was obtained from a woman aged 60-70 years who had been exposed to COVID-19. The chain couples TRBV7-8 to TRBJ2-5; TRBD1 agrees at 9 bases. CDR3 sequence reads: CASSSTRDRARQETQYF. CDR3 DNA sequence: TGTGCCAGCAGCTCGACCCGGGACAGGGCCCGCCAAGAGACCCAGTACTTC.